The 19 T cell receptor beta chains below all came from one sample that was sequenced in a study of T cells in Graves' hyperthyroidism and ophthalmopathy. There were TCR beta CDR3 regions amplified from RNA transcripts. An initial round of RT-PCR targeting the TCR CDR3 relied on the HTBI primer set. TCRdb redid the calling of the multiplex PCR reads with MiXCR, one entry per CDR3 protein. This sample has about 460,000 distinct CDR3 sequences; 20% to 25% occur once, and the top ten carry approximately 49%. The sample comprised blood. The receptor source for this set is a woman in her sixties or seventies with Graves' ophthalmopathy.

The chain employs TRBV6-4 and TRBJ1-5; 7 bases are shared with TRBD1. The germline CDR1 and CDR2 sequences are MRHNA and SNTAGT. The CDR3 runs to 13 residues. V shed 2 bases and J 6 bases; nucleotides not matched to a gene: 1. The DNA for the CDR3 is TGTGCCAGCAGTGACAGGGGGCGTCAGCCCCAGCATTTT. Amino acids: CASSDRGRQPQHF.

This clonotype was detected only a few times. The CDR3 region has the DNA TGTGCCATCACGCGGGGGGGGACTGGAAACACCATATATTTT. Encoded protein: CAITRGGTGNTIYF. The chain is built from TRBV10-3 and TRBJ1-3, with D tentatively TRBD1 (5 bases). V lost 7 bases and J lost 2, with 12 bases in between. The CDR3 has 14 residues. Looked up from germline, CDR1 is ENHRY and CDR2 is SYGVKD.

The count of this clonotype is one. The rearrangement joins TRBV4-3 to TRBJ2-4; maybe TRBD1 (5 bases). CDR1 is LGHNA, CDR2 YSLEER, per germline. Trimming took 0 bases from V and 8 from J, leaving 23 bases between them. The CDR3 totals 18 residues. As DNA, the CDR3 is TGCGCCAGCAGCCAAGATTTTGCGCAGGGCGGCTGGGTGGACATTCAGTACTTC. As protein: CASSQDFAQGGWVDIQYF.

There are a few counts of this clonotype. The rearrangement uses TRBV10-3 and TRBJ2-1; 8 bases are a match to TRBD1. Trimming cost V 6 bases and J 7 bases; bases outside gene matches: 8. The CDR3 spans 14 residues. Germline V lookup: CDR1 ENHRY, CDR2 SYGVKD. CDR3 nucleotide sequence: TGTGCCATCAGGGGAGCCACAGGGGGAAATGAGCAGTTCTTC. Amino acids: CAIRGATGGNEQFF.

The table lists this clonotype with many counts. This rearrangement joins TRBV11-2 to TRBJ2-1, with TRBD1 as a possible D gene (6 bases). V was shortened by 1 base and J by 4 bases, with 17 bases between the two germline ends. Germline V gene lookup returns CDR1 SGHAT and CDR2 FQNNGV. The CDR3 is 17 amino acids. The CDR3 DNA reads TGTGCCAGCAGCTTAGCCTTAGGACAGATGATTTACAATGAGCAGTTCTTC. Residues: CASSLALGQMIYNEQFF.

This chain connects TRBV19 to TRBJ1-5; D perhaps matches TRBD1 (6 bases). CDR1 is LNHDA, CDR2 SQIVND, per germline (reference sequence). CDR3 size: 15 residues. The V end lost 6 bases, the J end lost 6 bases, and 18 bases lay between the germline ends. CDR3 residues: CASSTGQGRAQPQHF. The CDR3 nucleotides are TGTGCCAGTAGCACGGGACAAGGGAGGGCTCAGCCCCAGCATTTT. The complete variable domain, with remaining parts taken from reference TRBV19 and TRBJ1-5, reads DGGITQSPKYLFRKEGQNVTLSCEQNLNHDAMYWYRQDPGQGLRLIYYSQIVNDFQKGDIAEGYSVSREKKESFPLTVTSAQKNPTAFYLCASSTGQGRAQPQHFGDGTRLSIL.

This clonotype was recorded a few times. The germline gene is not matched at one end of the junction; a read error may be the cause. The chain has TRBV3-1 and TRBJ2-7; a possible D gene is TRBD1 (5 bases). The CDR3 covers 14 residues. From germline, CDR1 is LGHDT and CDR2 YNNKEL (reference sequence). CDR3 in amino acids: CASSQGVQVGEQYF. The CDR3 DNA sequence: TGTGCCAGCAGTCAAGGGGTGCAGGTCGGCGAGCAGTACTTC.

The sample holds a few counts of this clonotype. The chain uses TRBV29-1 and TRBJ2-4; 8 bases fit TRBD1. This CDR3 comprises 17 residues. Germline-derived CDR1 and CDR2 are SQVTM and ANQGSEA. J gave up 3 bases and V 1 base, and 11 bases lay outside the gene matches. The CDR3 DNA is TGCAGCGTTGAAGCCCCGGGACAGGCTGACTTCAAAAACATTCAGTACTTC. It encodes CSVEAPGQADFKNIQYF.

This clonotype was counted only a few times. This chain connects TRBV6-1 to TRBJ1-3; D unresolved. Trimming shortened V by 10 bases and J by 0 bases, and 10 bases separated the two germline ends. The CDR3 loop spans 13 amino acids. Germline lookup yields CDR1 MNHNS and CDR2 SASEGT. CDR3 region: CATGPVSGNTIYF. In nucleotides, the CDR3 is TGTGCCACCGGACCGGTCTCTGGAAACACCATATATTTT.

In its sample, this clonotype was seen many times. The chain combines TRBV7-9 with TRBJ2-7, with no clear D. Germline loops: CDR1 SEHNR, CDR2 FQNEAQ (reference sequence). The CDR3 spans 14 residues. V lost 2 bases, J lost 2 bases, and 10 bases lay in between. As DNA, the CDR3 is TGTGCCAGCAGCTTAACCCTAGGCCCCTACGAGCAGTACTTC. Encoded protein: CASSLTLGPYEQYF. Filled out from reference TRBV7-9 and TRBJ2-7, the complete variable domain reads DTGVSQNPRHKITKRGQNVTFRCDPISEHNRLYWYRQTLGQGPEFLTYFQNEAQLEKSRLLSDRFSAERPKGSFSTLEIQRTEQGDSAMYLCASSLTLGPYEQYFGPGTRLTVT.

This clonotype was seen at least ten times. The chain combines TRBV6-1 with TRBJ1-2; 7 nucleotides align to TRBD1. The CDR3 has 14 amino acids. CDR1 is MNHNS and CDR2 is SASEGT in the germline V gene. The V segment lost 7 bases and the J segment 7 bases; nucleotides outside the gene matches: 12. The CDR3 sequence is CASIKAPGTAGYTF. The CDR3 DNA reads as TGTGCCAGCATTAAAGCCCCCGGGACAGCTGGCTACACCTTC.

The J gene is TRBJ2-4, the V gene TRBV6-1; possibly TRBD2 for D (6 bases). The CDR3 runs 17 residues. Germline V gives CDR1 MNHNS, CDR2 SASEGT. The V and J ends lost 0 bases and 0 bases respectively, with 12 bases between them. CDR3 nucleotide sequence: TGTGCCAGCAGTGAAGCGAGGGCGGGACTAGCCAAAAACATTCAGTACTTC. Its translation is CASSEARAGLAKNIQYF.

This clonotype was recorded many times. This rearrangement joins TRBV6-2 or TRBV6-3 to TRBJ1-1, with 8 bases identical to TRBD1. Germline V lookup: CDR1 MNHEY, CDR2 SVGEGT. The CDR3 is made up of 14 amino acids. The V gene end was trimmed by 5 bases and the J gene end by 3 bases; junction bases not matched to a gene: 5. For the CDR3, the DNA is TGTGCCAGCAGTGACAGGGGCGAGTACACTGAAGCTTTCTTT. Translated, it gives CASSDRGEYTEAFF.

V gene TRBV28 combines with J gene TRBJ1-5; D perhaps matches TRBD1 (5 bases). V gave up 3 bases and J gave up 0 bases, with 18 bases separating them. This CDR3 comprises 18 residues. The germline V gene has CDR1 MDHEN and CDR2 SYDVKM. This chain's CDR3 is CASSLYGGLGVSNQPQHF. The CDR3 nucleotides are TGTGCCAGCAGTTTGTATGGGGGTTTGGGAGTTAGCAATCAGCCCCAGCATTTT.

The chain recombines TRBV28 with TRBJ1-3, with 7 bases matching TRBD1. The CDR3 runs to 18 residues. Germline CDR1 reads MDHEN; CDR2 reads SYDVKM. The V segment lost 6 bases and the J segment 1 base; nucleotides outside the gene matches: 15. The CDR3 DNA is TGTGCCAGCAGAGTAACTTGGACAGGAAGGTCTTCTGGAAACACCATATATTTT. Translation: CASRVTWTGRSSGNTIYF.

V and J are TRBV3-1 and TRBJ1-2; TRBD1 matches 8 bases. The CDR3 is 13 residues long. The ends lost 4 bases at V and 11 bases at J; junction bases unmatched: 9. Germline CDR1 reads LGHDT; CDR2 reads YNNKEL (reference sequence). The CDR3 loop reads CASSLSGTGRYTF. The CDR3 DNA follows: TGTGCCAGCAGCCTGTCCGGGACAGGTCGATACACCTTC.

This clonotype was detected a few times. The chain joins TRBV12-3 or TRBV12-4 to TRBJ2-3; a weak D match, TRBD2 (6 bases). The CDR3 loop spans 15 amino acids. Trimming took 5 bases from V and 3 from J, leaving 15 bases between them. The CDR3 reads CASSRGSFGTDTQYF. In DNA, the CDR3 is TGTGCCAGCAGTCGGGGGAGCTTCGGGACAGATACGCAGTATTTT.

This clonotype has more than one count but fewer than ten. The V and J genes are TRBV7-3 and TRBJ2-7; no clear D. V was trimmed by 2 bases and J by 5 bases, leaving 10 bases between them. The CDR3 runs to 13 residues. Germline V lookup: CDR1 SGHTA, CDR2 FQGTGA. The CDR3 sequence is CASSLLGDDEQYF. CDR3 DNA sequence: TGTGCCAGCAGCTTATTAGGCGACGACGAGCAGTACTTC.

The V call is TRBV3-1, the J call TRBJ2-7, with D unresolved. Germline CDR1 is LGHDT and CDR2 is YNNKEL (reference sequence). The V and J ends lost 1 base and 2 bases respectively, with 12 bases between them. The CDR3 loop spans 15 amino acids. CDR3: CASSQVSGVPYEQYF. The CDR3 DNA reads as TGTGCCAGCAGCCAAGTTTCTGGGGTCCCCTACGAGCAGTACTTC.